This T cell receptor (beta chain) was obtained from a study of shared clonotypes between healthy human individuals. This CDR3 region has 13 residues. Germline loops: CDR1 SNHLY, CDR2 FYNNEI. V was clipped by 3 bases and J by 3 bases, with 9 bases between them. Terminally differentiated effector memory CD45RA+ cells were excluded by CCR7 positive selection of CD45RO-negative cells. The method was immunoSEQ multiplex PCR; TCRdb's version includes in-frame clones alone and lacks a portion of them. The table lists over 800,000 clones, 90% to 95% of them singletons. The chain carries TRBV2 and TRBJ2-7; no clear D. The receptor comes from a man aged 30 to 39 in good health. Material: naive CD8+ T cells sorted from blood. The CDR3 here is CASSEAVNYEQYF. The CDR3 DNA reads as TGTGCCAGCAGTGAGGCGGTTAACTACGAGCAGTACTTC.